This TCR beta chain was identified in a study of CD8+ T cells in alopecia areata. RNA was isolated and reverse transcribed to cDNA, the sequencing template. This table comes from immunoSEQ multiplex PCR, and its TCRdb copy is limited to in-frame clones, with some not included. The sample carries 200,000 or so clones, roughly 60% recorded once. Notes on this clone: The antigen remains undetermined.

Germline V gives CDR1 SGHTA, CDR2 FQGTGA. The length of the CDR3 is 16 residues. Unmatched junction bases numbered 12, after V lost 5 bases and J lost 8 bases. Study conclusions and caveats: Scalp samples also contribute reads from the resident alphabeta T cells found in normal skin. Numerous clones, expanded in lesions, remained in scalp and blood during tofacitinib.

Treatment given: oral pan-JAK inhibitor, 5-10 mg twice daily. Alopecia areata patients had lesional scalp punch biopsies and peripheral blood taken from them. CD4+ and CD8+ T cells were sorted from PBMCs. This receptor was identified in a human donor with alopecia areata. The V and J genes are TRBV7-3 and TRBJ1-4, with 9 bases fitting TRBD1. The material was CD4+ T cells sorted from blood, obtained at week 24, from a patient treated with tofacitinib. The CDR3 region is CASSEGPGQGYEKLFF. The CDR3 nucleotides read TGTGCCAGCAGCGAGGGGCCGGGACAGGGATACGAAAAACTGTTTTTT.